These T cell receptor beta chains were read from a single sample in a study of a mutant IDH1 vaccine in newly diagnosed glioma. TCRdb's copy holds only in-frame clones and misses some; the assay was immunoSEQ multiplex PCR. Among tens of thousands of clones listed, roughly 90% were seen once. Sequenced here: PBMCs, sampled from a glioma patient treated with radiotherapy, temozolomide or both. The receptor source for this set is a man in his forties or fifties with glioma. Both conserved end residues are part of each CDR3. A D gene is named only where the DNA matches it firmly. Expanded clones get a size class; other rows say once, few or many, or leave the size out.

CDR3 protein,CDR3 DNA,V gene,clone size,CDR3 length,J gene,D gene
CSATREGAFF,TGCAGTGCTACCAGGGAGGGGGCTTTCTTT,TRBV20-1,-,10,TRBJ1-1,-
CASSSWGTGGNTIYF,TGTGCCAGCAGCTCCTGGGGGACGGGAGGAAACACCATATATTTT,TRBV6-6,-,15,TRBJ1-3,-
CASSSTSGANVLTF,TGCGCCAGCAGCTCTACCTCTGGGGCCAACGTCCTGACTTTC,TRBV5-1,-,14,TRBJ2-6,-
CASSHLAGGTDTQYF,TGTGCCAGCAGCCACCTAGCGGGGGGCACAGATACGCAGTATTTT,TRBV5-4,-,15,TRBJ2-3,TRBD2
CASRDYGYTF,TGTGCCAGCAGGGACTATGGCTACACCTTC,TRBV6-1,-,10,TRBJ1-2,-
CATSRDFPNTEAFF,TGTGCCACCAGCAGAGATTTCCCGAACACTGAAGCTTTCTTT,TRBV15,-,14,TRBJ1-1,-
CATTVRRALTEAFF,TGTGCCACCACGGTGAGGAGGGCTCTGACTGAAGCTTTCTTT,TRBV19,few,14,TRBJ1-1,-
CASSIRQGVYGYTF,TGTGCCAGCAGTATTCGACAGGGCGTCTATGGCTACACCTTC,TRBV27,-,14,TRBJ1-2,TRBD1
CASTRERNEQFF,TGTGCCAGCACCCGTGAGAGGAATGAGCAGTTCTTC,TRBV5-4,-,12,TRBJ2-1,-
CASRGVGGPNEQFF,TGTGCCAGCCGAGGGGTAGGCGGACCCAATGAGCAGTTCTTC,TRBV2,once,14,TRBJ2-1,-
CASSQYYGYTF,TGTGCCAGTAGTCAGTACTATGGCTACACCTTC,TRBV19,once,11,TRBJ1-2,-
CASSSMGQPQHF,TGTGCCAGCAGCTCAATGGGTCAGCCCCAGCATTTT,TRBV5-6,-,12,TRBJ1-5,-
CASSSRTRTQYF,TGTGCCAGCAGCTCTCGGACTAGAACGCAGTATTTT,TRBV7-2,-,12,TRBJ2-3,TRBD2
CASSGEINEKLFF,TGTGCCAGCAGCGGGGAAATTAATGAAAAACTGTTTTTT,TRBV6-1,-,13,TRBJ1-4,-
CASSTRGYTDTQYF,TGTGCCAGCAGCACGCGGGGGTACACAGATACGCAGTATTTT,TRBV7-8,-,14,TRBJ2-3,TRBD2
CASSVGWTGGEQYF,TGTGCCAGCAGCGTAGGGTGGACAGGGGGAGAGCAGTACTTC,TRBV9,-,14,TRBJ2-7,TRBD1
CASSYTSAQETQYF,TGTGCCAGCAGCTATACTAGCGCCCAAGAGACCCAGTACTTC,TRBV7-9,-,14,TRBJ2-5,TRBD2
CASSYSLRSRGTEAFF,TGTGCCAGCAGCTACAGCCTCCGGTCCCGGGGCACTGAAGCTTTCTTT,TRBV7-8,-,16,TRBJ1-1,-
CASALAEFYEQYF,TGTGCTAGTGCTTTGGCAGAATTCTACGAGCAGTACTTC,TRBV12-5,-,13,TRBJ2-7,-
CAAPGGPHSYEQYF,TGTGCCGCGCCCGGGGGCCCACATTCCTACGAGCAGTACTTC,TRBV9,-,14,TRBJ2-7,-
CASSKTRSKYNEQFF,TGTGCCAGCAGCAAAACGCGGAGCAAATACAATGAGCAGTTCTTC,TRBV13,-,15,TRBJ2-1,-
CASRREVEQFF,TGTGCCAGCAGACGGGAGGTTGAGCAGTTCTTC,TRBV2,-,11,TRBJ2-1,TRBD2
CASGVGNTIYF,TGCGCCAGCGGGGTCGGAAACACCATATATTTT,TRBV4-3,-,11,TRBJ1-3,-
CASSERLAGQETQYF,TGTGCCAGCAGTGAGCGACTAGCGGGACAAGAGACCCAGTACTTC,TRBV6-4,-,15,TRBJ2-5,TRBD2
CASIGTGSEGYTF,TGTGCCAGTATAGGGACAGGTTCGGAAGGCTACACCTTC,TRBV19,-,13,TRBJ1-2,TRBD1
CASSGTGDEQFF,TGCGCCAGCAGCGGGACAGGGGATGAGCAGTTCTTC,TRBV5-1,-,12,TRBJ2-1,TRBD1
CASSAEGATYNEQFF,TGTGCCAGCAGCGCGGAGGGGGCCACCTACAATGAGCAGTTCTTC,TRBV9,-,15,TRBJ2-1,-
CASSLYGGNYEQYF,TGTGCCAGCAGCTTATATGGGGGTAACTACGAGCAGTACTTC,TRBV7-2,-,14,TRBJ2-7,-
CASRKSGLGMGEQYF,TGTGCCAGCAGGAAATCGGGACTGGGCATGGGCGAGCAGTACTTC,TRBV6-5,-,15,TRBJ2-7,-
CASSPRANEQYF,TGTGCCAGCAGCCCCCGTGCCAACGAGCAGTACTTC,TRBV7-2,-,12,TRBJ2-7,-
CASSVVGGTNTGELFF,TGTGCCAGCAGCGTAGTGGGAGGAACGAACACCGGGGAGCTGTTTTTT,TRBV9,-,16,TRBJ2-2,-
CASSVGTSASEQFF,TGTGCCAGCAGTGTGGGGACTAGCGCTAGTGAGCAGTTCTTC,TRBV25-1,-,14,TRBJ2-1,TRBD2
CASSLAGDIYEQYF,TGTGCCAGTAGTCTAGCGGGAGATATCTACGAGCAGTACTTC,TRBV19,-,14,TRBJ2-7,TRBD2
CASSLTSGSSNEQFF,TGCGCCAGCAGCTTGACTAGCGGGAGTAGTAATGAGCAGTTCTTC,TRBV5-1,-,15,TRBJ2-1,TRBD2
CASSPPRADTQYF,TGTGCCAGCAGCCCGCCACGGGCAGATACGCAGTATTTT,TRBV7-6,once,13,TRBJ2-3,-
CASSLIGSWGGNQPQHF,TGTGCCAGCAGTTTAATTGGCAGTTGGGGGGGCAATCAGCCCCAGCATTTT,TRBV28,few,17,TRBJ1-5,-
CASSSAGGGDTQYF,TGTGCCAGCAGCTCGGCGGGAGGGGGAGATACGCAGTATTTT,TRBV7-3,-,14,TRBJ2-3,TRBD2
CASSPTTTYNEQFF,TGTGCCAGCAGTCCTACAACAACTTACAATGAGCAGTTCTTC,TRBV27,-,14,TRBJ2-1,-
CASSLGGGSGANVLTF,TGTGCCAGCAGCTTAGGCGGAGGCTCTGGGGCCAACGTCCTGACTTTC,TRBV7-8,few,16,TRBJ2-6,-
CASSETWGSYNEQFF,TGTGCCAGCAGCGAGACCTGGGGCTCCTACAATGAGCAGTTCTTC,TRBV11-2,once,15,TRBJ2-1,-
CASSLGTELLQETQYF,TGTGCCAGCAGCTTGGGTACCGAACTCCTCCAAGAGACCCAGTACTTC,TRBV5-8,-,16,TRBJ2-5,-